The T cell receptor (beta chain) under discussion was sequenced for a study of regulatory T cells in long-lasting Graves disease. CDR3 length: 14 residues. Trimming shortened V by 4 bases and J by 7 bases, and 13 bases separated the two germline ends. CDR1 SGHTA and CDR2 FQGNSA come from the germline V gene. This clonotype was counted many times. Time point given: newly diagnosed GD, antithyroid drugs for less than 3 months. PBMCs were the source of the RNA used for TCR sequencing. HTBI primers from iRepertoire and Arm-PCR of CDR3 regions yielded the TCR beta libraries. MiXCR, applied by TCRdb to the multiplex PCR reads, yields one record per CDR3 protein. The repertoire holds hundreds of thousands of distinct CDR3 sequences, with 15% to 20% as singletons. The sample was also linked to a second study, of T cells in Graves' hyperthyroidism and ophthalmopathy.

This receptor was identified in a woman aged 25-40 years with Graves disease. The rearrangement links TRBV7-2 to TRBJ1-4; D is unclear. The sample here was peripheral blood mononuclear cells (PBMCs), taken at new diagnosis, from a patient treated with antithyroid drugs. The CDR3, as DNA: TGTGCCAGCAGCTCCGGACTCAGTGGTGAAAAACTGTTTTTT. This gives the protein CASSSGLSGEKLFF.